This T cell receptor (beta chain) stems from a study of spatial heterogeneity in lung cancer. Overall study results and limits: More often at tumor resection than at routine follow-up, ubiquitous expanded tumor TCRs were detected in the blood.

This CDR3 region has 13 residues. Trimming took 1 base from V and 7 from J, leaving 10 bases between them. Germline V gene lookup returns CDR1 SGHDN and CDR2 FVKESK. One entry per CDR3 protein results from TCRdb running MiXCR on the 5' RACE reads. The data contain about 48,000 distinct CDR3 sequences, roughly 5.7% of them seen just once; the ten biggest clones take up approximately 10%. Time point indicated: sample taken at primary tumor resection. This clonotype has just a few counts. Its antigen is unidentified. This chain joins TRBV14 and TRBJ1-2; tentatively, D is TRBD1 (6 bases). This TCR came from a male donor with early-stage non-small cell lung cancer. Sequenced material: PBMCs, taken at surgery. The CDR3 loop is CASSQVGGLGYTF. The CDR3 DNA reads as TGTGCCAGCAGCCAAGTAGGGGGACTTGGCTACACCTTC.